The 21 T cell receptor beta chains below were found in one sample sequenced in a study of blood T cell repertoires in COVID-19. Generated by immunoSEQ multiplex PCR, the TCRdb table keeps only in-frame clones and is missing some. This table holds approximately 240,000 clones, approximately 86% found once. The specimen was peripheral blood. These receptors originate from a woman younger than 45 who had recovered from COVID-19.

V is TRBV27 and J is TRBJ1-1; a weak D match, TRBD1 (6 bases). The CDR3 contains 15 residues. Looked up from germline, CDR1 is MNHEY and CDR2 is SMNVEV (reference sequence). V was shortened by 0 bases and J by 4 bases, with 12 bases between the two germline ends. In nucleotides, the CDR3 is TGTGCCAGCAGTTTATCGGGGGGGGGCGTCACTGAAGCTTTCTTT. Translated, it gives CASSLSGGGVTEAFF.

The DNA of the CDR3 is TGTGCCAGTAGGAAAGACAATGGGGCCGGGCAGCCCCAGCATTTT. Amino acids: CASRKDNGAGQPQHF. The chain links TRBV19 to TRBJ1-5; D might be TRBD1 (5 bases). The CDR3 has 15 amino acids. CDR1 is LNHDA, CDR2 SQIVND, per germline (reference sequence). The V end lost 6 bases, the J end lost 7 bases, and 19 bases lay between the germline ends.

CDR3 in amino acids: CASSLGTVNNSPLHF. The CDR3 DNA is TGCGCCAGCAGCTTGGGGACAGTGAACAATTCACCCCTCCACTTT. J is TRBJ1-6 and V is TRBV5-1; a weak D match, TRBD1 (6 bases). CDR1 SGHRS and CDR2 YFSETQ come from the germline V gene. This CDR3 comprises 15 residues. The V end lost 0 bases, the J end lost 7 bases, and 11 bases lay between the germline ends.

The gene calls are TRBV27 and TRBJ2-1; TRBD1 might be the D (6 bases). This CDR3 region has 20 residues. Germline loops: CDR1 MNHEY, CDR2 SMNVEV (reference sequence). The V end lost 2 bases, the J end lost 0 bases, and 23 bases lay between the germline ends. CDR3 bases: TGTGCCAGCAGTTTAGACCCCTACAGGGTCTATAATAGCTCCTACAATGAGCAGTTCTTC. This gives the protein CASSLDPYRVYNSSYNEQFF.

This clone was observed a few times. The chain is built from TRBV11-2 and TRBJ1-5; D is uncertain. The CDR3 has 13 residues. V lost 5 bases, J lost 2 bases, and 7 bases lay in between. Germline V gene lookup returns CDR1 SGHAT and CDR2 FQNNGV. The CDR3 sequence is CASSPPGNQPQHF. DNA of the CDR3: TGTGCCAGCAGCCCCCCGGGCAATCAGCCCCAGCATTTT.

J is TRBJ2-7 and V is TRBV7-3; 11 bases are a match to TRBD1. J lost 6 bases, V lost 4 bases, and 2 bases had no gene match. This CDR3 region has 13 residues. In germline, CDR1 is SGHTA, CDR2 FQGTGA. Here the CDR3 DNA reads TGTGCCAGCAGCTCCGGGACAGGGGGCGAGCAGTACTTC. It translates to CASSSGTGGEQYF.

The chain has TRBV28 and TRBJ1-4; 9 bases are a match to TRBD1. The CDR3 has 14 amino acids. The J segment lost 8 bases and the V segment lost 5 bases, leaving 6 bases of the junction unmatched. Germline-derived CDR1 and CDR2 are MDHEN and SYDVKM. The CDR3 loop is CASSGQGREEKLFF. DNA for the CDR3: TGTGCCAGCAGTGGACAGGGGAGGGAGGAAAAACTGTTTTTT.

The DNA of the CDR3 is TGTGCCAGCAGCCCTACCACAGGGGGCTTGGGCTACACCTTC. This gives the protein CASSPTTGGLGYTF. The chain combines TRBV7-3 with TRBJ1-2, with 9 bases fitting TRBD1. The CDR3 is made up of 14 amino acids. In germline, CDR1 is SGHTA, CDR2 FQGTGA. The V gene end was trimmed by 5 bases and the J gene end by 8 bases; junction bases not matched to a gene: 9.

V is TRBV3-1 (or the pseudogene TRBV3-2) and J is TRBJ1-2; 10 positions agree with TRBD1. The J segment lost 6 bases and the V segment lost 1 base, leaving 5 bases of the junction unmatched. This CDR3 region has 15 residues. Germline-derived CDR1 and CDR2 are LGHDT and YNNKEL (reference sequence). CDR3 in amino acids: CASSQAMGTGDGYTF. The DNA of the CDR3 is TGTGCCAGCAGCCAAGCCATGGGGACAGGGGATGGCTACACCTTC.

The chain has TRBV4-2 and TRBJ2-3, with a possible D match to TRBD2 (5 bases). The V end was cut by 1 base, the J end by 2 bases, with 10 bases between. This CDR3 has 15 amino acids. Germline CDR1 and CDR2: LGHNA and YNFKEQ. CDR3 in DNA: TGTGCCAGCAGCCAAGGTGACGGGAACACAGATACGCAGTATTTT. As protein: CASSQGDGNTDTQYF.

The chain joins TRBV5-1 to TRBJ2-5; TRBD1 matches at 7 bases. Germline CDR1 reads SGHRS; CDR2 reads YFSETQ. CDR3 length: 16 amino acids. The V gene end was trimmed by 3 bases and the J gene end by 1 base; junction bases not matched to a gene: 9. The CDR3 bases are TGCGCCAGCAGCTCTCCCGGGACAGCTACCCAAGAGACCCAGTACTTC. Translation: CASSSPGTATQETQYF.

J is TRBJ1-5 and V is TRBV18; D is uncertain. The germline CDR1 and CDR2 sequences are KGHSH and LQKENI. Deletions cut 3 bases from V and 6 bases from J, with 9 bases between. This CDR3 spans 13 amino acids. The CDR3 loop is CASSPTTSQPQHF. CDR3 DNA: TGTGCCAGCTCACCCACTACTAGTCAGCCCCAGCATTTT.

The CDR3 nucleotides read TGCGCCAGCAGCATCGGGACAGGGGGATACGGCTACACCTTC. It is translated as CASSIGTGGYGYTF. The chain is built from TRBV5-1 and TRBJ1-2, with 11 bases matching TRBD1. V lost 4 bases to trimming and J lost 8 bases; unmatched junction nucleotides: 7. The CDR3 spans 14 residues. CDR1 is SGHRS, CDR2 YFSETQ, per germline.

The rearrangement uses TRBV18 and TRBJ1-2, with TRBD1 as a possible D gene (6 bases). The CDR3 covers 16 residues. With 0 bases removed from V and 5 bases from J, the gap between germline ends came to 16 bases. CDR1 and CDR2 (germline): KGHSH, LQKENI. CDR3 in amino acids: CASSPPWKGEGYGYTF. The CDR3 region has the DNA TGTGCCAGCTCACCACCCTGGAAGGGGGAAGGATATGGCTACACCTTC. Based on the CDR3 plus reference TRBV18 and TRBJ1-2, the full variable domain is NAGVMQNPRHLVRRRGQEARLRCSPMKGHSHVYWYRQLPEEGLKFMVYLQKENIIDESGMPKERFSAEFPKEGPSILRIQQVVRGDSAAYFCASSPPWKGEGYGYTFGSGTRLTVV.

The chain couples TRBV20-1 to TRBJ1-1; D gene unclear. The V gene lost 3 bases and the J gene lost 3 bases, with 11 bases spanning the gap. This CDR3 contains 13 residues. Germline CDR1 is DFQATT and CDR2 is SNEGSKA (reference sequence). CDR3 sequence: CSASRGSDTEAFF. CDR3 sequence (DNA): TGCAGTGCTAGTAGAGGGTCGGACACTGAAGCTTTCTTT.

This clone appeared a few times. CDR3 residues: CASSELYEQYF. The DNA of the CDR3 is TGTGCCAGCAGTGAACTATACGAGCAGTACTTC. This rearrangement joins TRBV6-1 to TRBJ2-7; no reliable D call. V was clipped by 2 bases and J by 4 bases, with 3 bases between them. The CDR3 has 11 residues. Germline V gene lookup returns CDR1 MNHNS and CDR2 SASEGT.

The chain carries TRBV6-4 and TRBJ2-5; 8 bases are a match to TRBD1. The J segment lost 2 bases and the V segment lost 2 bases, leaving 13 bases of the junction unmatched. This CDR3 comprises 18 residues. Germline CDR1 MRHNA, CDR2 SNTAGT. The CDR3 sequence is CASSDPTEGQGGQETQYF. The CDR3 nucleotides are TGTGCCAGCAGTGACCCAACTGAAGGACAGGGAGGTCAAGAGACCCAGTACTTC.

V is TRBV7-6 and J is TRBJ2-7, with a tentative D call TRBD2 (5 bases). Trimming took off 1 base at V and 0 bases at J, with 10 bases between the two ends. In germline, CDR1 is SGHVS, CDR2 FNYEAQ. This CDR3 is built from 15 residues. The CDR3 is CASSLEPAASYEQYF. Here the CDR3 DNA reads TGTGCCAGCAGCTTAGAGCCAGCGGCCTCCTACGAGCAGTACTTC.

This chain joins TRBV5-4 and TRBJ1-2; 7 nucleotides line up with TRBD1. Trimming removed 5 bases from V and 8 bases from J; junction bases left unmatched: 9. Germline CDR1 SGHNT, CDR2 YYREEE (reference sequence). This CDR3 has 13 residues. In nucleotides, the CDR3 is TGTGCCAGCAGGCCCGCGGGAGGGGGCGGCTACACCTTC. This codes for CASRPAGGGGYTF.

J is TRBJ2-7 and V is TRBV7-7; TRBD1 matches 8 bases. With V trimmed by 7 bases and J by 4 bases, 15 bases remained unmatched. Germline V gene sequence: CDR1 SSHAT, CDR2 FNYEAQ (reference sequence). The CDR3 totals 16 residues. CDR3: CASTLLRQGAIYEQYF. CDR3 nucleotides: TGTGCCAGCACCCTCCTCCGCCAGGGGGCTATTTACGAGCAGTACTTC.

This clone showed up many times. Here the CDR3 DNA reads TGTGCTAGTGCCTCCAGCGCGGGACAGGGATACTATGGCTACACCTTC. Residues: CASASSAGQGYYGYTF. The J gene is TRBJ1-2, the V gene TRBV12-5, with 9 bases that match TRBD1. Germline lookup yields CDR1 LGHNT and CDR2 FRNRAP. The length of the CDR3 is 16 residues. J lost 3 bases, V lost 7 bases, and 12 bases had no gene match.